This T cell receptor beta chain stems from a study of T cell changes during pregnancy in multiple sclerosis. Some clones are missing from TCRdb's copy, which holds only in-frame ones; the method was immunoSEQ multiplex PCR. This table holds about 40,000 clones, around nine tenths found once. Germline V CDR1 and CDR2: MGHRA, YSYEKL. The trim removed 4 bases at V and 4 bases at J, leaving 12 bases unmatched. The CDR3 is 16 amino acids. This specimen was peripheral blood, taken in the first trimester of pregnancy. The receptor was isolated from a female donor in good health, enrolled as a control in a pregnancy study. V and J are TRBV4-1 and TRBJ2-7; 8 bases line up with TRBD2. This chain's CDR3 is CASSPLGGGPRYEQYF. CDR3 coding DNA: TGCGCCAGCAGCCCCCTGGGCGGGGGGCCTCGTTACGAGCAGTACTTC.